This TCR beta chain came from a study of blood T cell repertoires in COVID-19. Study-level information: PBMCs, B-cell-depleted T cells, or T cells provided the cDNA or gDNA that made up the material.

In its sample, this clone was seen once. Libraries were prepared by immunoSEQ multiplex PCR; TCRdb keeps only in-frame clonotypes and omits some of them. Of some 85,000 clones listed, around three quarters are singletons. V gave up 6 bases and J gave up 6 bases; unmatched junction bases: 12. The CDR3 spans 18 residues. The germline gives CDR1 MDHEN, CDR2 SYDVKM. The rearrangement joins TRBV28 to TRBJ2-1, with TRBD2 matching 15 bases. The receptor was derived from a human donor in a cohort sampled during active COVID-19. Sequencing was done on a sample of peripheral blood. The CDR3 DNA reads TGTGCCAGCAGCTGGACTAGCGGGAGGGCCGCGGTGAGCAATGAGCAGTTCTTC. Translation: CASSWTSGRAAVSNEQFF. The variable domain in full, completed from reference TRBV28 and TRBJ2-1, reads DVKVTQSSRYLVKRTGEKVFLECVQDMDHENMFWYRQDPGLGLRLIYFSYDVKMKEKGDIPEGYSVSREKKERFSLILESASTNQTSMYLCASSWTSGRAAVSNEQFFGPGTRLTVL.